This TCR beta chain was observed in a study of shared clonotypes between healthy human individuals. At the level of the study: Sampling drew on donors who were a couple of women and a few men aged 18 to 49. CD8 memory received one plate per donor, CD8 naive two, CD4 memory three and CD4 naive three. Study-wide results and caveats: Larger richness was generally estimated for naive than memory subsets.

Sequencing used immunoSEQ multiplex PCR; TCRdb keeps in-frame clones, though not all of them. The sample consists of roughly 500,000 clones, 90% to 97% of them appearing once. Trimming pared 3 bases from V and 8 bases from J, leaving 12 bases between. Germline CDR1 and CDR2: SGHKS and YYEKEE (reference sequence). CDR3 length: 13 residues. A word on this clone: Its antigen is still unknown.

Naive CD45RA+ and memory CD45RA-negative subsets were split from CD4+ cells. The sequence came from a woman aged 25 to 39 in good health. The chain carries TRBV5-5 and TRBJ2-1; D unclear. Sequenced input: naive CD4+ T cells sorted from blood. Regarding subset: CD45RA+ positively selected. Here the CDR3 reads CASSSPLSHEQFF. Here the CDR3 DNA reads TGTGCCAGCAGCTCCCCTTTGTCCCATGAGCAGTTCTTC. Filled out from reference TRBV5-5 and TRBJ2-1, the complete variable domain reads DAGVTQSPTHLIKTRGQQVTLRCSPISGHKSVSWYQQVLGQGPQFIFQYYEKEERGRGNFPDRFSARQFPNYSSELNVNALLLGDSALYLCASSSPLSHEQFFGPGTRLTVL.